One and the same sample provided the 6 T cell receptor beta chains below, sequenced in a study of identifying expanded T cells in peripheral blood. Some clones are missing from TCRdb's copy, which holds only in-frame ones; the method was immunoSEQ multiplex PCR. This table has around 76,000 clones, roughly 90% appearing once. Sequenced input: blood. These receptors all stem from a person between 18 and 75 years old in good health.

The chain joins TRBV4-1 to TRBJ2-1; tentatively, D is TRBD1 or TRBD2 (7 bases each). The CDR3 is 16 residues long. Germline CDR1 and CDR2: MGHRA and YSYEKL. V lost 4 bases, J lost 3 bases, and 16 bases lay in between. CDR3 amino acids: CASSPKAGGDYNEQFF. The CDR3 DNA sequence: TGCGCCAGCAGCCCCAAGGCAGGGGGGGACTACAATGAGCAGTTCTTC.

Ten or more counts support this clone. V usage is TRBV6-6 and J usage is TRBJ2-7; 11 bases line up with TRBD1. The germline CDR1 and CDR2 sequences are MNHNY and SVGAGI (reference sequence). The CDR3 covers 15 residues. V lost 1 base to trimming and J lost 3 bases; unmatched junction nucleotides: 2. The CDR3 region is CASSYYGTGGYEQYF. In nucleotides, the CDR3 is TGTGCCAGCAGTTACTATGGGACAGGGGGCTACGAGCAGTACTTC.

This clone was counted a single time. The chain uses TRBV7-7 and TRBJ2-2; the D gene is possibly TRBD2 (5 bases). Germline CDR1 and CDR2: SSHAT and FNYEAQ (reference sequence). This CDR3 comprises 15 residues. Trimming took 3 bases from V and 5 from J, leaving 13 bases between them. The CDR3, as DNA: TGTGCCAGCAGCTTGGCGACCCCGGGAACCGGGGAGCTGTTTTTT. This sequence encodes CASSLATPGTGELFF.

This chain links TRBV4-2 with TRBJ2-3; no clear D. V lost 3 bases and J lost 0, with 13 bases in between. Germline V gene sequence: CDR1 LGHNA, CDR2 YNFKEQ. This CDR3 has 16 residues. CDR3 coding DNA: TGTGCCAGCAGCCAGATCCCCGGGCGAAGCACAGATACGCAGTATTTT. It encodes CASSQIPGRSTDTQYF.

This clone was detected only once. The chain joins TRBV7-2 to TRBJ2-3; TRBD2 might be the D (5 bases). Trimming left V 4 bases short and J 2 bases short, with 10 bases between. Germline CDR1 SGHTA, CDR2 FQGNSA. CDR3 length: 14 residues. The CDR3 nucleotides are TGTGCCAGCAGCTACGGGGAGCCCACAGATACGCAGTATTTT. Translating it yields CASSYGEPTDTQYF.

The CDR3 nucleotides read TGTGCCAGTAGTATAGGGAGGGGCGGAGGAGAGACCCAGTACTTC. Its protein is CASSIGRGGGETQYF. V and J are TRBV19 and TRBJ2-5, with D possibly TRBD2 on 6 matching bases. CDR3 length equals 15 residues. Germline CDR1 is LNHDA and CDR2 is SQIVND (reference sequence). The V gene lost 1 base and the J gene lost 4 bases, with 13 bases spanning the gap.